This T cell receptor beta chain was identified in a study of blood T cell repertoires in COVID-19. The CDR3 is 14 residues long. Germline V CDR1 and CDR2: MNHNY, SVGAGI (reference sequence). V lost 5 bases and J lost 3; bases outside the gene matches: 2. Authors' data handling: Amplification of reference gene primers provided the estimated nucleated cell counts. TCRdb keeps only in-frame clones here, not all; method: immunoSEQ multiplex PCR. The V and J calls and the clone size are those of that table, but D and trimming were determined from the DNA. The sample consists of 150,000 to 200,000 clones, roughly 93% of them appearing once.

The TCR comes from a man between 18 and 29 years old with acute or convalescent COVID-19. This sequence joins TRBV6-6 and TRBJ1-2; TRBD1 matches at 11 bases. The sequencing input was peripheral blood. DNA for the CDR3: TGTGCCAGCAGTGGGACAGGGGGTCACTATGGCTACACCTTC. This gives the protein CASSGTGGHYGYTF.